These 9 T cell receptor beta chains share one sample of origin, sequenced in a study of technical replicates of blood from a handful of donors. TCRdb's copy holds only in-frame clones and misses some; the assay was immunoSEQ multiplex PCR. The profile shows under 70,000 clones, about 90% of them singletons. The source material was T cells isolated from PBMCs. These receptors were obtained from a human donor in good health.

This clone was seen once. Other nucleotide sequences in the sample specify the same CDR3. The chain recombines TRBV19 with TRBJ2-7, with D perhaps TRBD1 (5 bases). Per germline, CDR1 LNHDA and CDR2 SQIVND (reference sequence). Trimming left V 5 bases short and J 4 bases short, with 6 bases between. The CDR3 consists of 11 residues. CDR3 sequence reads: CASSPGYEQYF. The DNA for the CDR3 is TGTGCCAGTAGTCCAGGGTACGAGCAGTACTTC.

Here the CDR3 reads CASSFAGQGSNEQFF. The DNA for the CDR3 is TGTGCCAGCAGCTTCGCGGGACAGGGATCAAATGAGCAGTTCTTC. The chain has TRBV7-9 and TRBJ2-1; the match to TRBD1 covers 9 bases. CDR1 is SEHNR, CDR2 FQNEAQ, per germline (reference sequence). Trimming cost V 3 bases and J 7 bases; bases outside gene matches: 7. The length of the CDR3 is 15 residues.

The J gene is TRBJ2-5, the V gene TRBV7-3; 10 positions match TRBD2. The CDR3 length is 15 residues. Germline values: CDR1 SGHTA, CDR2 FQGTGA. V lost 2 bases and J lost 5; bases outside the gene matches: 5. The CDR3 DNA follows: TGTGCCAGCAGCTTAGCGCTAGCGGGAGTCGAGACCCAGTACTTC. This sequence encodes CASSLALAGVETQYF.

The chain carries TRBV2 and TRBJ2-1; TRBD2 agrees at 13 bases. With 5 bases clipped from V and 7 bases from J, the junction kept 11 bases outside the gene matches. Germline V gene lookup returns CDR1 SNHLY and CDR2 FYNNEI. There are 17 residues in the CDR3. CDR3 region: CASSPLAGGPIPNEQFF. CDR3 DNA: TGTGCCAGCAGTCCACTAGCGGGAGGGCCAATTCCGAATGAGCAGTTCTTC.

V is TRBV7-9 and J is TRBJ1-1; TRBD1 matches 7 bases. The germline CDR1 and CDR2 sequences are SEHNR and FQNEAQ (reference sequence). CDR3 length: 15 amino acids. The junction had 6 bases not matched to a gene; V was cut back by 4 bases and J by 1 base. CDR3 loop: CASSYVTGRNTEAFF. The DNA of the CDR3 is TGTGCCAGCAGCTACGTGACAGGGAGGAACACTGAAGCTTTCTTT.

V usage is TRBV6-5 and J usage is TRBJ2-7; a weak D match, TRBD1 (6 bases). This CDR3 has 14 residues. With 2 bases removed from V and 1 base from J, the gap between germline ends came to 9 bases. In germline, CDR1 is MNHEY, CDR2 SVGAGI. CDR3 nucleotide sequence: TGTGCCAGCAGTTACGCCCAGGGGTCCTACGAGCAGTACTTC. Translated: CASSYAQGSYEQYF.

This chain joins TRBV4-3 and TRBJ2-4; 7 nucleotides match TRBD2. There are 16 residues in the CDR3. The J segment lost 3 bases and the V segment lost 1 base, leaving 6 bases of the junction unmatched. Germline lookup yields CDR1 LGHNA and CDR2 YSLEER. The CDR3 loop reads CASSQGREPGKNIQYF. The DNA of the CDR3 is TGCGCCAGCAGCCAAGGGCGGGAGCCGGGCAAAAACATTCAGTACTTC.

The table lists this clone with a count of one. V is TRBV5-1 and J is TRBJ2-2, with D hard to call. The V end lost 4 bases, the J end lost 5 bases, and 21 bases lay between the germline ends. Germline CDR1 SGHRS, CDR2 YFSETQ. This CDR3 has 17 amino acids. This CDR3 is CASSAKNTLTVTGELFF. CDR3 sequence (DNA): TGCGCCAGCAGCGCTAAAAATACTCTGACTGTAACCGGGGAGCTGTTTTTT.

J is TRBJ1-3 and V is TRBV14; D not resolved. Germline assignment: CDR1 SGHDN and CDR2 FVKESK. Trimming took 2 bases from V and 0 from J, leaving 11 bases between them. This CDR3 has 16 residues. The CDR3 sequence is CASSQTEESSGNTIYF. The CDR3 DNA reads TGTGCCAGCAGCCAAACTGAAGAAAGCTCTGGAAACACCATATATTTT.